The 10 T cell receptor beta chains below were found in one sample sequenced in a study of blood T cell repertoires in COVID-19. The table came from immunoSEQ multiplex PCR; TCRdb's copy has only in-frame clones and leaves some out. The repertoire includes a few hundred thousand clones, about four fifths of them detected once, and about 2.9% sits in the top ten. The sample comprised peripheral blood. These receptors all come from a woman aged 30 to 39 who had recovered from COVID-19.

This CDR3 is CASLRSGLNYNEQFF. Here the CDR3 DNA reads TGTGCCAGCTTACGCTCGGGACTAAACTACAATGAGCAGTTCTTC. This chain joins TRBV3-1 (or the pseudogene TRBV3-2) and TRBJ2-1; TRBD2 aligns across 7 bases. This CDR3 is built from 15 residues. CDR1 LGHDT and CDR2 YNNKEL come from the germline V gene (reference sequence). V gave up 8 bases and J gave up 3 bases; unmatched junction bases: 10.

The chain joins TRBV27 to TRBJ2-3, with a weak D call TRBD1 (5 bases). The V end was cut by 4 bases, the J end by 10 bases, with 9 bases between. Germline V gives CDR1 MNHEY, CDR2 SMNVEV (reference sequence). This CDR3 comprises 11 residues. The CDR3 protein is CASSSLGPQYF. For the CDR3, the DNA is TGTGCCAGCAGTTCACTGGGGCCGCAGTATTTT.

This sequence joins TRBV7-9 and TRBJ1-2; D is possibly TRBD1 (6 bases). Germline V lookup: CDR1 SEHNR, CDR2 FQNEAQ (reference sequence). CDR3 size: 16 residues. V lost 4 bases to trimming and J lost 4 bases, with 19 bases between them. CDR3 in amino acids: CASSSLLLGGLYGYTF. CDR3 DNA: TGTGCCAGCAGCTCGCTCCTCCTCGGGGGGCTCTATGGCTACACCTTC.

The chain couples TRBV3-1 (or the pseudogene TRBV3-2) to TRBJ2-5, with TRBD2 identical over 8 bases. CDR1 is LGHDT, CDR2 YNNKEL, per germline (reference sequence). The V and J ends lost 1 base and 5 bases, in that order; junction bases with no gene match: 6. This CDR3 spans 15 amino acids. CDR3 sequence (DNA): TGTGCCAGCAGCCAAGTGGCTGGCGGGGGGGAGACCCAGTACTTC. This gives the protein CASSQVAGGGETQYF.

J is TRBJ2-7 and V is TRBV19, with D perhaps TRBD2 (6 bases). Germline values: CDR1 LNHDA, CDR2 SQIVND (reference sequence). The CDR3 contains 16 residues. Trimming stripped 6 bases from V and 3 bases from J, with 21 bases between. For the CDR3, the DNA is TGTGCCAGTAGCCTCTCCTATGGGCGGGAATACTACGAGCAGTACTTC. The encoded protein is CASSLSYGREYYEQYF.

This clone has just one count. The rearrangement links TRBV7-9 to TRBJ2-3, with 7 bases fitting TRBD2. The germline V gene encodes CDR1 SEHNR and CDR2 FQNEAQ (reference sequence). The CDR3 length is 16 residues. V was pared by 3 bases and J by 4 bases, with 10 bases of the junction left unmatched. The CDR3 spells CASSLVAGVVSDTQYF. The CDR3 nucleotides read TGTGCCAGCAGCTTGGTGGCGGGAGTGGTGTCAGATACGCAGTATTTT.

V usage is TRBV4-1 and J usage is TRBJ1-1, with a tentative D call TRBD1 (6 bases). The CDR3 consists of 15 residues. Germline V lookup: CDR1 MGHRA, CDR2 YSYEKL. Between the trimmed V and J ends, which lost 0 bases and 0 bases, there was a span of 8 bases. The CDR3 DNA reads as TGCGCCAGCAGCCAAGAACACAGGGTGAACACTGAAGCTTTCTTT. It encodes CASSQEHRVNTEAFF.

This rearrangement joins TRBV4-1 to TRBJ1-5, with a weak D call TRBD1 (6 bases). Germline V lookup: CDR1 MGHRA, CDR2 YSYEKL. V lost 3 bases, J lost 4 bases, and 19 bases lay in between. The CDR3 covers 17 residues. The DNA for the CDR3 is TGCGCCAGCAGCCAGAGCTTCTATAGGCAGGGGAATCAGCCCCAGCATTTT. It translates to CASSQSFYRQGNQPQHF.

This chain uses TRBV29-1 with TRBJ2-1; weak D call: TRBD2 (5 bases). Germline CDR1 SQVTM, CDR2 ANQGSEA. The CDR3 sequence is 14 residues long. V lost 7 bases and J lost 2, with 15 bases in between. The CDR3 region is CSATQREAYNEQFF. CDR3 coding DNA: TGCAGCGCTACCCAACGGGAAGCCTACAATGAGCAGTTCTTC.

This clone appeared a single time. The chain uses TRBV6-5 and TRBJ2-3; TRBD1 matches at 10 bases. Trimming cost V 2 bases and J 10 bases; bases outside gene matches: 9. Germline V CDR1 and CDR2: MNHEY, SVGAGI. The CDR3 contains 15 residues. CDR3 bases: TGTGCCAGCAGTTACCCGGGACAGGGGACCGTCTCGCAGTATTTT. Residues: CASSYPGQGTVSQYF.